This T cell receptor (beta chain) was sequenced in a study of identical twins. Points on this clonotype: No antigen is known for it. Sequence at one end of the junction differs from germline and may be a read error.

The germline CDR1 and CDR2 sequences are DFQATT and SNEGSKA (reference sequence). This CDR3 spans 14 amino acids. TCRdb re-derived calls from the 5' RACE reads in MiXCR, one entry per CDR3 protein. The sample has roughly 570,000 distinct CDR3 sequences, just under 10% seen once. Study observations and caveats: Twin sharing of out-of-frame TCR alpha was underestimated by models in monozygotic pairs.

These data also formed part of another study, on yellow fever vaccine responses in identical twins.

Sequenced: PBMCs. This sequence was found in a woman under 30 in good health. The V gene is TRBV20-1, the J gene TRBJ2-1; the match to TRBD2 covers 13 bases. In DNA form, the CDR3 reads TGCAGTACTAGCGGGAGGGCCGGGTGGAATGAGCAGTTCTTC. The encoded protein is CSTSGRAGWNEQFF.